This is a list of T cell receptor beta chains from one sample in a study of identical twins. TCRdb used MiXCR to reprocess the 5' RACE reads, holding one entry per CDR3 protein. Among about 240,000 distinct CDR3 sequences listed, roughly a tenth were seen once. The source material was memory T cells sorted from blood. The receptors derive from a man aged 45-60 years in good health. Each CDR3 is given with its conserved first and last residue. A D gene is named only where the DNA matches it firmly.

d_gene: TRBD2
v_gene: TRBV10-3
len: 15
CDR3aa: CAIRNRTSGKYEQYF

d_gene: TRBD1
v_gene: TRBV7-2
len: 11
CDR3aa: CASSTDRGQYF

d_gene: NA
v_gene: TRBV20-1
len: 15
CDR3aa: CSARDYRGRSYEQYF

d_gene: NA
v_gene: TRBV7-2
len: 17
CDR3aa: CASSLGRSLRDNYEQYF

d_gene: NA
v_gene: TRBV30
len: 13
CDR3aa: CAWSVPGPYGYTF

d_gene: NA
v_gene: TRBV18
len: 13
CDR3aa: CASSPQSSYEQYF

d_gene: NA
v_gene: TRBV4-1
len: 17
CDR3aa: CASSQEGGAGRVYEQYF

d_gene: NA
v_gene: TRBV5-5
len: 15
CDR3aa: CASSFTHTGSTEAFF

d_gene: NA
v_gene: TRBV12-3/TRBV12-4
len: 14
CDR3aa: CASSLGGDIYEQYF

d_gene: TRBD2
v_gene: TRBV5-5
len: 15
CDR3aa: CASSLSREGRNEQFF

d_gene: TRBD1
v_gene: TRBV12-3/TRBV12-4
len: 14
CDR3aa: CASSPGTDNSPLHF

d_gene: NA
v_gene: TRBV5-4
len: 14
CDR3aa: CASSLPAGGGKLFF

d_gene: NA
v_gene: TRBV12-3/TRBV12-4
len: 13
CDR3aa: CASSFGHNYEQYF

d_gene: NA
v_gene: TRBV28
len: 12
CDR3aa: CASSRQVMKLFF

d_gene: NA
v_gene: TRBV6-2/TRBV6-3
len: 11
CDR3aa: CASRRTREAFF

d_gene: NA
v_gene: TRBV4-2
len: 12
CDR3aa: CASSQDAYDQYF

d_gene: NA
v_gene: TRBV6-2/TRBV6-3
len: 11
CDR3aa: CASSFSGKQFF

d_gene: NA
v_gene: TRBV7-2
len: 12
CDR3aa: CASSLWDQEAFF

d_gene: TRBD2
v_gene: TRBV20-1
len: 17
CDR3aa: CSARDSGLAGGTDTQYF

d_gene: TRBD2
v_gene: TRBV30
len: 14
CDR3aa: CAWSPGLRANEQFF